This paragraph covers one T cell receptor (beta chain) sequence. What it binds is unknown. This CDR3 is built from 16 residues. In germline, CDR1 is WSHSY, CDR2 SAAADI. Unmatched junction bases numbered 5, after V lost 2 bases and J lost 5 bases. This specimen comes from a study of breast tumors, draining lymph nodes, adjacent tissues. Regarding the study as a whole: Tumors had less TCR diversity than lymph nodes, more than nontumor tissue.

One entry per CDR3 protein results from TCRdb running MiXCR on the multiplex PCR reads. The sample consists of about 16,000 distinct CDR3 sequences, 45% of them appearing once. This chain uses TRBV10-2 with TRBJ2-7; 14 nucleotides agree with TRBD2. This receptor was identified in a female donor with breast cancer. Some clones in this sample may be carry-over from other donors' samples. The sequencing input was tumor-adjacent breast tissue. CDR3 coding DNA: TGCGCCAGCAGTGAGCTTGGGACTAGCGGGGGAAACGAGCAGTACTTC. As protein: CASSELGTSGGNEQYF.